This entry features one T cell receptor (beta chain) sequence. This CDR3 comprises 17 residues. V was pared by 5 bases and J by 7 bases, with 11 bases of the junction left unmatched. Germline V gives CDR1 SGHRS, CDR2 YFSETQ. Study processing details: Junction-only immunoSEQ sequences carried no quality scores, so filtering differed. Profiling relied on immunoSEQ multiplex PCR, and the TCRdb table lists in-frame clones only, not all of them. V, J and clone size derive from that table, while D and trimming were established from the DNA sequence. The profile shows about 380,000 clones, approximately 97% of them singletons. This entry comes from a study of shared clonotypes between healthy human individuals. For the study at large: Donors consisted of a couple of women and three men between 18 and 49. CD4 naive cells filled three plates per donor, CD4 memory three, CD8 naive two and CD8 memory one.

V and J are TRBV5-1 and TRBJ2-3; 15 bases line up with TRBD2. This sequence was found in a man aged 30-40 years in good health. The sequenced sample was memory CD8+ T cells sorted from blood. Subset reported: CD45RO+ cells pooled with CCR7-negative TemRA cells. The CDR3 sequence is CASSLPTGTSGRYTQYF. The CDR3 DNA reads as TGCGCCAGCAGTCTACCCACCGGGACTAGCGGGAGGTATACGCAGTATTTT. The full variable domain, with the rest looked up from reference TRBV5-1 and TRBJ2-3, is KAGVTQTPRYLIKTRGQQVTLSCSPISGHRSVSWYQQTPGQGLQFLFEYFSETQRNKGNFPGRFSGRQFSNSRSEMNVSTLELGDSALYLCASSLPTGTSGRYTQYFGPGTRLTVL.